The sequence of this T cell receptor beta chain was determined in a study of T cell repertoires in cytomegalovirus infection. TCRdb ran MiXCR on the reads and lists one entry per CDR3 protein. Among approximately 110,000 distinct CDR3 sequences, roughly two fifths were seen once, and the ten largest hold about 76%. This clonotype has just a few counts. Its specificity is not known. Source: CD8+ T cells from cultured PBMCs, taken from culture after CMV antigen stimulation. The receptor was isolated from a human donor in good health (CMV status not recorded). Some clones in this sample may be carry-over from other donors' samples.

CDR3 nucleotide sequence: TGTGCCAGCAGCGCGGGGACAGGGGCAGCCTACGAGCAGTACTTC. It translates to CASSAGTGAAYEQYF. The rearrangement joins TRBV7-2 to TRBJ2-7, with 10 positions matching TRBD1. The germline gives CDR1 SGHTA, CDR2 FQGNSA. CDR3 length: 15 amino acids. With V trimmed by 5 bases and J by 2 bases, 6 bases remained unmatched.